This T cell receptor (beta chain) was identified in a study of vaccination and CD4 T cells after COVID-19. Study-level points and caveats: Detection of a median around 86% of reactive clones in convalescent patients was confined to the period after vaccination.

Treatment reported: roughly ten-day PBMC culture with coronavirus spike peptide pools or control peptides (ViraFEST assay). TCR sequencing followed the expansion of antigen-specific T cells with peptide pools in ViraFEST. On day 3 and again on day 7, fresh IL-2 medium was used to replace half the medium. Negative selection yielded CD4+ T cells from day-10 cultures. Once obtained from cultured CD4+ T cells, the DNA was sequenced using the Oncomine TCR Beta short-read assay. TCRdb processed the PCR reads anew with MiXCR; each CDR3 protein has one entry. The table records under 25,000 distinct CDR3 sequences, approximately 67% of them present only once. In regard to this clonotype: Its antigen remains unknown.

This CDR3 comprises 15 residues. Germline CDR1 reads SNHLY; CDR2 reads FYNNEI. Trimming cost V 8 bases and J 0 bases, with 16 bases left between them. The V gene is TRBV2, the J gene TRBJ1-2; the D is unclear. The specimen sequenced was CD4+ T cells from blood, cultured in vitro. The source of this sequence is a human donor who had recovered from COVID-19. CDR3 DNA: TGTGCCAGCCATCGCGTGGACTTAGCTAACTATGGCTACACCTTC. This gives the protein CASHRVDLANYGYTF.